This T cell receptor beta chain originates from a study of identical twins. V was clipped by 3 bases and J by 4 bases; unmatched bases: 10. Germline-derived CDR1 and CDR2 are SQVTM and ANQGSEA. The CDR3 is 16 amino acids. TCRdb fed the 5' RACE reads into MiXCR, producing one record per CDR3 protein. The sample holds approximately 890,000 distinct CDR3 sequences; about 12% are singletons and the top ten take around 1.5%. This clonotype showed up many times. This sample was also put to use in a study of yellow fever vaccine responses in identical twins.

The TCR was taken from a woman in her late teens or twenties in good health. The sequenced material came from PBMCs. This rearrangement joins TRBV29-1 to TRBJ2-1; 9 nucleotides match TRBD2. The CDR3 sequence is CSVEEIAGAAYNEQFF. CDR3 coding DNA: TGCAGCGTTGAGGAAATAGCGGGAGCAGCTTACAATGAGCAGTTCTTC.